This T cell receptor beta chain is drawn from a study of shared clonotypes between healthy human individuals (dated by TCRdb to 2018 to 2020). General notes on the study: Two women and three men aged 18 to 49 years were included in the cohort. Leukapheresis yielded between about 0.94 and 8.9 billion PBMCs per donor. Per donor, three plates each were used for CD4 naive and CD4 memory, two for CD8 naive, and one for CD8 memory. Different laboratories and diverse techniques were used to prepare libraries and sequence TCR repertoires, to increase sequencing depth and limit assay-specific biases. Blood TCR repertoires of 5 or 6 healthy adults were deeply sequenced to estimate repertoire size and the extent of clonotype sharing between individuals.

The donors were healthy, HIV-negative adults with no recently reported acute infections or vaccinations. Every donor was a Caucasian adult living in Nashville, Tennessee, USA. Magnetic negative selection was used to enrich CD4+ T cells, after which naive cells were positively selected on CD45RA and the negative fraction became the memory subset. Blood was obtained by leukapheresis, after which PBMCs were separated by Ficoll-Histopaque density gradient centrifugation and cryopreserved in liquid nitrogen vapor phase. Analytical flow cytometry was used to check the purity and quantity of every magnetically sorted T cell population. Each sorted fraction had its genomic DNA isolated and then quantified by UV absorbance on a Nanodrop 2000c. In the germline V gene (reference sequence), CDR1 corresponds to SGHNT and CDR2 to YYREEE. The junction shows trimming of 0 bases on V and 2 bases on J, and the gene matches do not reach 2 bases of it. The CDR3 runs 17 amino acids, cysteine and phenylalanine included. Only the CDR3 DNA stays, 51 bases, in frame from base 1.

Using the deep immunoSEQ assay, TCR CDR3 regions were amplified from genomic DNA by multiplex PCR. Genomic DNA extracted from each cell subset was distributed evenly over all wells of several immunoSEQ 96-well plates, and each plate served as one replicate. For sorted subsets, 200 ng of genomic DNA, equivalent to some 33,000 T cell genomes, went into each replicate PCR. Purified libraries were measured with a Qubit 3.0 fluorometer, size-checked on a Bioanalyzer 2100, and measured again with the KAPA Library Quantification kit. Every immunoSEQ 96-well plate was sequenced on a dedicated single-read 150-cycle Illumina NextSeq 550 flow cell. The authors processed their data as follows. Because the immunoSEQ output held only junctional sequences and lacked quality scores, the filtering could not match the filtering applied to full-length reads. To assign V/J genes and CDR3, sequences were annotated using PyIR, a Python wrapper for IgBLAST v1.9, with IMGT germline references. Any read was removed if the V/J assignment was weak (E-value above 1e-6), the CDR3 was missing, or the read contained stop codons, out-of-frame junctions, or ambiguous translated residues. V3J clonotypes were defined as sequences sharing the same inferred V gene, J gene, and CDR3 amino acid sequence. To compute the percentage overlap between repertoires, the number of shared unique clonotypes was divided by the size of the smaller repertoire. Three approaches were used to assess repertoire richness: RTK rarefaction, the Chao1 estimator, and Recon v2.1 estimates of unobserved clonotypes. OLGA was used to compute generation probabilities for all TCRbeta clonotypes that the gDNA method yielded from a few donors. Drawn from immuneACCESS, this table holds only the in-frame rearrangements with V and J called that TCRdb kept. Clones are partly lost; checked studies trace under half to an unresolved V gene and leave the rest unexplained. That table is the source of V, J and clone size, and D and trimming were worked out from the DNA. The table for this sample lists about 2 million clones; 85% to 95% of them were counted only once. Of the sample, 0.13% is held by the ten largest clones.

Results the study describes overall, beyond this receptor: Only blood was sampled, and tissue TCR repertoires likely differ from those in blood. Even with the large sequencing depth, rarefaction of the sorted-subset datasets indicated that sequencing was incomplete. Clonotypes shared by all four sorted-subset donors showed higher generation probabilities than non-shared clonotypes. Sharing across four donors was observed for approximately 4.6% of naive CD4, under 4% of naive CD8, 2% to 2.5% of memory CD4, and approximately 0.41% of memory CD8 clonotypes. The genetic and exposure-history diversity represented was limited by the small number of donors. Based on pairwise subsampling, the degree of clonotype sharing among donors was expected to be affected by sequencing depth. Naive subsets generally had larger estimated clonotype richness than memory subsets.

As for this clone: The target of this receptor is not known. One base away there is no much larger clone; base qualities are not given.

The TCR originated in a man younger than 30 in good health. The sequenced sample was naive CD4+ T cells sorted from blood. The cell subset or site tag for this specimen amounts to: CD45RA+ positively selected. The chain was built from TRBV5-4 and TRBJ2-6; TRBD1 agrees with 10 junctional bases. The CDR3 protein is CASSLVGQGTGANVLTF. The DNA is TGTGCCAGCAGCTTGGTGGGACAGGGGACTGGGGCCAACGTCCTGACTTTC.